The next 9 T cell receptor beta chains were all read from a single sample in a study of blood T cell repertoires in COVID-19. TCRdb's copy holds only in-frame clones and misses some; the assay was immunoSEQ multiplex PCR. The data show about 52,000 clones, about four fifths seen once. Specimen: peripheral blood. The source of these receptors is an elderly woman with COVID-19, enrolled during active disease.

The chain couples TRBV28 to TRBJ2-7; 9 bases align to TRBD1. J gave up 5 bases and V 6 bases, and 11 bases lay outside the gene matches. The CDR3 loop spans 15 amino acids. Germline CDR1 MDHEN, CDR2 SYDVKM. Here the CDR3 reads CASRNRDRVFNEQYF. The CDR3 DNA sequence: TGTGCCAGCAGGAACCGGGACAGGGTTTTTAACGAGCAGTACTTC.

There are a few counts of this clone. The genes are TRBV10-3 and TRBJ2-5, with TRBD1 matching over 7 bases. V dropped 5 bases and J dropped 5; count of bases not matched to a gene: 5. Per the germline V gene, CDR1 is ENHRY and CDR2 is SYGVKD. The CDR3 spans 13 residues. DNA of the CDR3: TGTGCCATCAGTCCAGGGGGTGAGGAGACCCAGTACTTC. It specifies CAISPGGEETQYF.

The chain couples TRBV19 to TRBJ2-6, with TRBD1 matching over 8 bases. The CDR3 consists of 17 residues. Germline-derived CDR1 and CDR2 are LNHDA and SQIVND (reference sequence). The ends lost 5 bases at V and 0 bases at J; junction bases unmatched: 6. CDR3 nucleotides: TGTGCCAGTAGTTCAGGACAGGGAAACTCTGGGGCCAACGTCCTGACTTTC. Protein: CASSSGQGNSGANVLTF.

This chain uses TRBV7-9 with TRBJ1-6, with D possibly being TRBD1 (5 bases). V was pared by 1 base and J by 7 bases, with 8 bases between. CDR1 and CDR2 from the germline V gene are SEHNR and FQNEAQ (reference sequence). This CDR3 spans 14 amino acids. The CDR3 DNA sequence: TGTGCCAGCAGCTTAGGCGACAGAAATTCACCCCTCCACTTT. Its translation: CASSLGDRNSPLHF.

The J gene is TRBJ2-7, the V gene TRBV7-9, with 12 bases aligning to TRBD2. The CDR3 consists of 14 residues. CDR1 is SEHNR, CDR2 FQNEAQ, per germline (reference sequence). The V gene end was trimmed by 1 base and the J gene end by 6 bases; junction bases not matched to a gene: 1. CDR3 sequence reads: CASSLGLAGVEQYF. The CDR3 coding sequence is TGTGCCAGCAGCTTAGGACTAGCGGGAGTCGAGCAGTACTTC.

The chain carries TRBV29-1 and TRBJ1-2, with D unclear. Germline loops: CDR1 SQVTM, CDR2 ANQGSEA. Trimming pared 3 bases from V and 8 bases from J, leaving 10 bases between. This CDR3 is built from 11 residues. The CDR3 loop reads CSVDDSGGYTF. In DNA, the CDR3 is TGCAGCGTTGATGATTCGGGGGGCTACACCTTC.

This sequence joins TRBV6-5 and TRBJ1-4, with 8 bases that match TRBD1. CDR1 is MNHEY, CDR2 SVGAGI, per germline. The CDR3 sequence is 15 residues long. The V gene end was trimmed by 6 bases and the J gene end by 0 bases; junction bases not matched to a gene: 3. The CDR3 bases are TGTGCCAGCAGGCTGACAGGGGCAACTAATGAAAAACTGTTTTTT. Translated: CASRLTGATNEKLFF.

The chain combines TRBV28 with TRBJ1-2; D may be TRBD1 (6 bases). The CDR3 has 14 residues. Trimming shortened V by 5 bases and J by 4 bases, and 14 bases separated the two germline ends. Looked up from germline, CDR1 is MDHEN and CDR2 is SYDVKM. The CDR3 coding sequence is TGTGCCAGCAGTGGCGGGGGCGGTAGCTATGGCTACACCTTC. Translated, it gives CASSGGGGSYGYTF.

The CDR3 sequence: CASSPQVRHEQYF. CDR3 bases: TGTGCCAGCAGCCCACAGGTACGTCACGAGCAGTACTTC. V and J are TRBV7-2 and TRBJ2-7; possibly TRBD1 for D (5 bases). Germline V gene data show CDR1 as SGHTA and CDR2 as FQGNSA. The CDR3 covers 13 residues. V lost 5 bases to trimming and J lost 5 bases, with 13 bases between them.